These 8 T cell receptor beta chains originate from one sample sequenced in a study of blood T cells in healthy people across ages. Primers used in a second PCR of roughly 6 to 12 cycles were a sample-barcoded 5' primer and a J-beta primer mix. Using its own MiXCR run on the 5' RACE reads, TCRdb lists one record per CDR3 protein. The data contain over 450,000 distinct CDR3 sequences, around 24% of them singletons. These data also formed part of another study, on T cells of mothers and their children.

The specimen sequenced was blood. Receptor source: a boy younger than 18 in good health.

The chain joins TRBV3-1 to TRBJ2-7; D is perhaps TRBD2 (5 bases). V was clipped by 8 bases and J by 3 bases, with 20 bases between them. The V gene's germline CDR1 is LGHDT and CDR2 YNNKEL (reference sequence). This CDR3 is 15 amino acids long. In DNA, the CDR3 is TGTGCCAGCTCTGAATTCGGTGGGAGTGTCTACGAGCAGTACTTC. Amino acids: CASSEFGGSVYEQYF.

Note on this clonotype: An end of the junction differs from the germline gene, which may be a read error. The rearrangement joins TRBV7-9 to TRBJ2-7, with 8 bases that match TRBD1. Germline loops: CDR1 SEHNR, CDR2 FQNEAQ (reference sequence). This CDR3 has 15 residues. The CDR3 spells CASSSFRGQNYAQYF. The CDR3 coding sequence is TGTGCCAGCAGCTCGTTCAGGGGGCAGAACTACGCGCAGTACTTC.

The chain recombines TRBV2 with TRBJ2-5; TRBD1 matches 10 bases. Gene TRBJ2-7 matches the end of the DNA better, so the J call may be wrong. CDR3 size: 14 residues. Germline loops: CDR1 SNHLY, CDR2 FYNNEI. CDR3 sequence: CASKFDRGPYEQYF. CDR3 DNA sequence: TGTGCCAGCAAATTCGACAGGGGGCCCTACGAGCAGTACTTC.

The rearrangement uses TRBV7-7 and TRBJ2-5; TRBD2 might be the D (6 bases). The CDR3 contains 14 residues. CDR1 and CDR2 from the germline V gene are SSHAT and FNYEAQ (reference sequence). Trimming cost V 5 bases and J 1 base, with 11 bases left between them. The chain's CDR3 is CASSQRVTQETQYF. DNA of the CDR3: TGTGCCAGCAGCCAGCGGGTTACCCAAGAGACCCAGTACTTC.

The CDR3 sequence: CASSPGLVQEQYF. The CDR3 DNA follows: TGTGCCAGCAGTCCTGGACTAGTCCAAGAGCAGTACTTC. This chain uses TRBV6-6 with TRBJ2-7; 7 bases fit TRBD2. Germline loops: CDR1 MNHNY, CDR2 SVGAGI (reference sequence). V was clipped by 5 bases and J by 7 bases; unmatched bases: 8. The CDR3 has 13 amino acids.

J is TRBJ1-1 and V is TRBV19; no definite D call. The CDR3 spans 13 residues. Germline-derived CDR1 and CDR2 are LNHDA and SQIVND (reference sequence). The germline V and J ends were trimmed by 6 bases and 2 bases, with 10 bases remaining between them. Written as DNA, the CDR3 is TGTGCCAGTAGCCTGATAGTCAACACTGAAGCTTTCTTT. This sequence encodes CASSLIVNTEAFF.

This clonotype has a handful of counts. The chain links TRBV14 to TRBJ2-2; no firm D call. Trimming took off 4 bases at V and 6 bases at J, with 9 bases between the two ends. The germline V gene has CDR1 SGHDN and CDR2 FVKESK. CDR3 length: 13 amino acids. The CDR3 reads CASSLPLPGELFF. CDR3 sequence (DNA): TGTGCCAGCAGCCTCCCTCTCCCCGGGGAGCTGTTTTTT.

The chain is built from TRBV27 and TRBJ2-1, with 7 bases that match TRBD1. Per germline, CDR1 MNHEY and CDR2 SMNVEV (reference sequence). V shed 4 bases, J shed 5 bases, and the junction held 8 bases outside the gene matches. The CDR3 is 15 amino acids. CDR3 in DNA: TGTGCCAGCAGTTCGCCGCCAACAGGGGACAATGAGCAGTTCTTC. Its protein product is CASSSPPTGDNEQFF.